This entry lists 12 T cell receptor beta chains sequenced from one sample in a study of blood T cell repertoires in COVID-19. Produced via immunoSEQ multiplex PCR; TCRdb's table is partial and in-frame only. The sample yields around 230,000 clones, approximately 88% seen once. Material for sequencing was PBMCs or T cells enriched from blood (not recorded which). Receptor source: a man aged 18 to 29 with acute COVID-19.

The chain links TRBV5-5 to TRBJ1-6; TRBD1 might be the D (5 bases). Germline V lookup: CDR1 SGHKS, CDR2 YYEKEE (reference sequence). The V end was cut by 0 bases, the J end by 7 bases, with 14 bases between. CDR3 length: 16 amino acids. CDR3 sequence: CASSLALQGGNSPLHF. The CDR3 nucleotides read TGTGCCAGCAGCTTGGCCCTTCAGGGTGGGAATTCACCCCTCCACTTT.

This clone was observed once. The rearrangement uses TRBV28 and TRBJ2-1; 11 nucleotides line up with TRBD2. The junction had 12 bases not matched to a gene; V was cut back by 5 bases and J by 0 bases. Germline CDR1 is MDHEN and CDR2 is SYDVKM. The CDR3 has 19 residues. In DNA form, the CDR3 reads TGTGCCAGCAGTACCCGACTAGCGGGGTACCCGAGCTCCTACAATGAGCAGTTCTTC. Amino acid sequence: CASSTRLAGYPSSYNEQFF.

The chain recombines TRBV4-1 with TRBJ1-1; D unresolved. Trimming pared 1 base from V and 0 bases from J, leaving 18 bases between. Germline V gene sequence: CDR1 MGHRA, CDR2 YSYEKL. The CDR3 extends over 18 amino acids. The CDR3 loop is CASSQGRALDFMNTEAFF. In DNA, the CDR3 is TGCGCCAGCAGCCAAGGGAGGGCCTTGGACTTTATGAACACTGAAGCTTTCTTT.

CDR3 nucleotides: TGTGCCAGCAGCCTCACAGGGGACTCCTATAATTCACCCCTCCACTTT. Protein: CASSLTGDSYNSPLHF. This chain joins TRBV27 and TRBJ1-6, with 7 bases fitting TRBD1. The germline gives CDR1 MNHEY, CDR2 SMNVEV (reference sequence). Trimming removed 6 bases from V and 0 bases from J; junction bases left unmatched: 5. The CDR3 consists of 16 residues.

The CDR3 region has the DNA TGTGCCAGCAGCCAAGTACAGGACGAGCAGTACTTC. Translation gives CASSQVQDEQYF. The gene calls are TRBV3-1 (or the pseudogene TRBV3-2) and TRBJ2-7; possible D gene TRBD1, 5 bases. Germline-derived CDR1 and CDR2 are LGHDT and YNNKEL (reference sequence). The V gene lost 1 base and the J gene lost 5 bases, with 6 bases spanning the gap. The CDR3 is 12 residues long.

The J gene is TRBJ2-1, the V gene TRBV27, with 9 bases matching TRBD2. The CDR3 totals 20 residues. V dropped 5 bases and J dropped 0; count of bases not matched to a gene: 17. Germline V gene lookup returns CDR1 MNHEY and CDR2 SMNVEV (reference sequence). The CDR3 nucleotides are TGTGCCAGCAGTCCTCCCTCCTTCAGCGGGAGGTCGGGCTCCTACAATGAGCAGTTCTTC. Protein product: CASSPPSFSGRSGSYNEQFF.

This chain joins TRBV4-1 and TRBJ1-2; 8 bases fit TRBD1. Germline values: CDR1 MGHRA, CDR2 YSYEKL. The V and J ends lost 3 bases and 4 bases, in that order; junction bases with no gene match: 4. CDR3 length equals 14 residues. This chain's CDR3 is CASSHGTGGYGYTF. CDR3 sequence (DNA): TGCGCCAGCAGCCATGGGACAGGAGGCTATGGCTACACCTTC.

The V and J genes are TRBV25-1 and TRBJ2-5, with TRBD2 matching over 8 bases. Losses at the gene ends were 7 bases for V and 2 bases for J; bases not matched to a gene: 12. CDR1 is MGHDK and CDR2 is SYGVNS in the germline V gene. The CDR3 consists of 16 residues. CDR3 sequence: CASTEGAGEPQETQYF. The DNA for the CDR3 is TGTGCCAGCACCGAGGGAGCGGGAGAGCCGCAAGAGACCCAGTACTTC.

The CDR3 here is CASSQGQEEGQPQHF. For the CDR3, the DNA is TGCGCCAGCAGCCAAGGCCAGGAGGAGGGTCAGCCCCAGCATTTT. The chain uses TRBV4-3 and TRBJ1-5, with D unclear. Per the germline V gene, CDR1 is LGHNA and CDR2 is YSLEER. V was trimmed by 1 base and J by 6 bases, leaving 13 bases between them. The CDR3 runs to 15 residues.

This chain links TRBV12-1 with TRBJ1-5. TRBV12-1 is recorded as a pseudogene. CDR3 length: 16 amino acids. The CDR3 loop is CASIRAGGYSNQPQHF. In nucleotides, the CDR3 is TGTGCCAGCATCCGGGCTGGGGGGTATAGCAATCAGCCCCAGCATTTT.

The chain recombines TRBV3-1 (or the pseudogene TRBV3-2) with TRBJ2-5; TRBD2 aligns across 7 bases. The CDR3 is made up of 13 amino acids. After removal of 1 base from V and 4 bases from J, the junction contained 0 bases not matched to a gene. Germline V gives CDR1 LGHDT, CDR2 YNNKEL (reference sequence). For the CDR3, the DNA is TGTGCCAGCAGCCAAGGGACTAGAGAGACCCAGTACTTC. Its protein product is CASSQGTRETQYF.

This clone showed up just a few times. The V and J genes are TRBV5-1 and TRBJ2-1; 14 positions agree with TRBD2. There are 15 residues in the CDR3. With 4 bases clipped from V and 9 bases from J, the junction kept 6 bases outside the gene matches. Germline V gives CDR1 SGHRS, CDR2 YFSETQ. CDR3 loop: CASSAGLAGVSEQFF. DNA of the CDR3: TGCGCCAGCAGCGCGGGACTAGCGGGAGTGAGTGAGCAGTTCTTC. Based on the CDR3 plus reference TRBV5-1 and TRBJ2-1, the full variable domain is KAGVTQTPRYLIKTRGQQVTLSCSPISGHRSVSWYQQTPGQGLQFLFEYFSETQRNKGNFPGRFSGRQFSNSRSEMNVSTLELGDSALYLCASSAGLAGVSEQFFGPGTRLTVL.